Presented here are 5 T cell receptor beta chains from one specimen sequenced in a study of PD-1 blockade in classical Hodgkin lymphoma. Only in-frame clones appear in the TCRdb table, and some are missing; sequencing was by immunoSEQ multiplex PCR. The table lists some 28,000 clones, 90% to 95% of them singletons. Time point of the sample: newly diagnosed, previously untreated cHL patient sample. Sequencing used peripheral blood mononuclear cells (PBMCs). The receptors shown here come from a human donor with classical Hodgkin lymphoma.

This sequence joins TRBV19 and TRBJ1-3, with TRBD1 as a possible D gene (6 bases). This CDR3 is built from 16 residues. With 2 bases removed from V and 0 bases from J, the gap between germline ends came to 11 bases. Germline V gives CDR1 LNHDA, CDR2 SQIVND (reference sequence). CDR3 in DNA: TGTGCCAGTAGTATAAACAGGGCTTCCTCTGGAAACACCATATATTTT. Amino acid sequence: CASSINRASSGNTIYF.

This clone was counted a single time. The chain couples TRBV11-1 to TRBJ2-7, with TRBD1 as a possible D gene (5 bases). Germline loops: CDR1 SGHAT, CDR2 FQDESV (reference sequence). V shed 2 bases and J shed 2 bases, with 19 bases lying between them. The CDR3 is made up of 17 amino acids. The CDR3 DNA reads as TGTGCCAGCAGCTTACCCCGGACACTCGCTGGGGCCTACGAGCAGTACTTC. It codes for CASSLPRTLAGAYEQYF.

This CDR3 is CASSLAPVTDTQYF. The CDR3 region has the DNA TGTGCCAGCAGCTTAGCGCCGGTTACAGATACGCAGTATTTT. The genes are TRBV7-9 and TRBJ2-3; no clear D. Germline V lookup: CDR1 SEHNR, CDR2 FQNEAQ (reference sequence). V lost 0 bases and J lost 3, with 7 bases in between. The CDR3 has 14 amino acids.

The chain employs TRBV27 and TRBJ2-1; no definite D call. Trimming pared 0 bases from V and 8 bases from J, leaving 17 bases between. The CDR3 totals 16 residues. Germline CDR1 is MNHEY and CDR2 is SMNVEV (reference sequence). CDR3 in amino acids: CASSLSSFPVVHEQFF. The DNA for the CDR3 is TGTGCCAGCAGTTTATCGTCTTTCCCCGTTGTCCATGAGCAGTTCTTC.

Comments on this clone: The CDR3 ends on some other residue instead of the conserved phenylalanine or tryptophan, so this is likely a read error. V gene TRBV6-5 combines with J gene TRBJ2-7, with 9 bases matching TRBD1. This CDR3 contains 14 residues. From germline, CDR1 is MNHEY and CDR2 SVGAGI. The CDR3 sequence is CAISESRDREEQYL. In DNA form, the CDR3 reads TGTGCCATCAGTGAGTCACGGGACAGGGAGGAGCAGTACCTC.